The present T cell receptor (beta chain) was sequenced within a study of T cells in Graves' hyperthyroidism and ophthalmopathy. Study-wide results and limits: Ophthalmopathy was predicted by the model a median of roughly 6.7 months ahead of onset.

As regards this clonotype: What it recognizes is unknown.

The CDR3 totals 14 residues. Germline V gene lookup returns CDR1 LNHDA and CDR2 SQIVND (reference sequence). The ends lost 4 bases at V and 4 bases at J; junction bases unmatched: 6. Ophthalmopathy cases met thresholds of Clinical Activity Score at least 3, NOSPECS grade at least 4 and duration under 3 months. PBMCs were sourced from around 10 ml fresh peripheral blood. RNA transcripts gave rise to amplified TCR beta CDR3 regions. Primed by the HTBI set, a first-round RT-PCR was run on the TCR CDR3. From the multiplex PCR reads, TCRdb called clonotypes with MiXCR, one entry per CDR3 protein. The sample has 350,000 or so distinct CDR3 sequences, roughly 20% seen once.

Material for sequencing was blood. This chain links TRBV19 with TRBJ1-1, with 7 nucleotides matching TRBD1. This TCR was recovered from a woman aged 40 to 49 with Graves' ophthalmopathy. CDR3 sequence: CASSRNRGGTEAFF. CDR3 DNA: TGTGCCAGTAGTAGAAACAGGGGCGGCACTGAAGCTTTCTTT.